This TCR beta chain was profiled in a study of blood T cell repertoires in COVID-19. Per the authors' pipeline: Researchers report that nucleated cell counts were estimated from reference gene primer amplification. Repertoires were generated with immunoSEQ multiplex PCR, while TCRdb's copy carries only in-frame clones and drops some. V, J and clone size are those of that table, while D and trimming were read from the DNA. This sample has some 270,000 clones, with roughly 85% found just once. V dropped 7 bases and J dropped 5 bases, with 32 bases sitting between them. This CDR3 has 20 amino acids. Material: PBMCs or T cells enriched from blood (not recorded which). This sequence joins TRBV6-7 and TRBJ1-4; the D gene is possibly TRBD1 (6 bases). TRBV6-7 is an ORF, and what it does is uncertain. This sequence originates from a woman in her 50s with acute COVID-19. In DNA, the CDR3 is TGTGCCAGCACCTCTCGGGGGGGCCTTCGCCCCCCTACCCGAAATGAAAAACTGTTTTTT. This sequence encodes CASTSRGGLRPPTRNEKLFF.